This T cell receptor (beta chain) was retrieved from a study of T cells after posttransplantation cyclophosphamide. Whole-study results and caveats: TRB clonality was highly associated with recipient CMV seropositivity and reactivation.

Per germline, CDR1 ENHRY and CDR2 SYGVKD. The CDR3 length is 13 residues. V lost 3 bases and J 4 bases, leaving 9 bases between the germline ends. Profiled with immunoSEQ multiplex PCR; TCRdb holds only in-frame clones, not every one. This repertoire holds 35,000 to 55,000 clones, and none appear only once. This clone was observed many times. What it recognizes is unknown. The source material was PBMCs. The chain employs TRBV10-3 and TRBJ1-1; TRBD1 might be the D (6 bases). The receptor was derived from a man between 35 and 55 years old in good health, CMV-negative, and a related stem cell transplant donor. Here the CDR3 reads CAISDVGGTEAFF. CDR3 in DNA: TGTGCCATCAGTGACGTAGGGGGCACTGAAGCTTTCTTT.